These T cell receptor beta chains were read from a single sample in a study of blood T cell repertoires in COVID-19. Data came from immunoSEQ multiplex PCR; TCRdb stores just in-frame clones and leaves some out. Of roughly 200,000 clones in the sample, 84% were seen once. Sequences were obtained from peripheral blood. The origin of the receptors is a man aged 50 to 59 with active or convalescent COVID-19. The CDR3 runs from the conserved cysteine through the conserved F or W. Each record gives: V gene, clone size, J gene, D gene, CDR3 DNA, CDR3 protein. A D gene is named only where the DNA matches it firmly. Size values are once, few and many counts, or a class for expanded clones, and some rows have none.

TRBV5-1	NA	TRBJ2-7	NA	TGCGCCAGCAGCTTGGTCGGGAACACCTACGAGCAGTACTTC	CASSLVGNTYEQYF
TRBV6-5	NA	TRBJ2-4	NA	TGTGCCAGCGCGCGGCCCGGCCTCAACATTCAGTACTTC	CASARPGLNIQYF
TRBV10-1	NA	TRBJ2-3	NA	TGCGCCAGCAGTGGGTGGGGGGGCACAGATACGCAGTATTTT	CASSGWGGTDTQYF
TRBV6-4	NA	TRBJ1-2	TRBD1	TGTGCCAGCAGCCCTAGAGGAGGGACAGCGGTTTATGGCTACACCTTC	CASSPRGGTAVYGYTF
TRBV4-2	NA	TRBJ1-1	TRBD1	TGTGCCAGCAGCCAACGAGGGGGCAACCCCACTGAAGCTTTCTTT	CASSQRGGNPTEAFF
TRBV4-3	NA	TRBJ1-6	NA	TGCGCCAGCAGCCAAGTCCAAAATTCACCCCTCCACTTT	CASSQVQNSPLHF
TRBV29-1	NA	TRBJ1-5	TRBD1	TGCAGCACTAGACAGGGGGATAGCAATCAGCCCCAGCATTTT	CSTRQGDSNQPQHF
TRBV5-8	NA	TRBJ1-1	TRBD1	TGTGCCAGCAGCTTGAAACAGGGGGCGCGGACTGAAGCTTTCTTT	CASSLKQGARTEAFF
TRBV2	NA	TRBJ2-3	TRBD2	TGTGCCAGCAGTGAGGGGGTAGCGGGGGCCACAGATACGCAGTATTTT	CASSEGVAGATDTQYF
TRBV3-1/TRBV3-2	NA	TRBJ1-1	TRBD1	TGTGCCAGCAGCCAAGGTTTTGTCGACAGGGGCGCTGAAGCTTTCTTT	CASSQGFVDRGAEAFF
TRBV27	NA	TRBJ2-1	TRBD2	TGTGCCAGCAGCCTAGCGGGGGGCTCCTACAATGAGCAGTTCTTC	CASSLAGGSYNEQFF
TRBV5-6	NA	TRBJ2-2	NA	TGTGCCAGCAGCTTGGCCAGCGGGGAGCTGTTTTTT	CASSLASGELFF
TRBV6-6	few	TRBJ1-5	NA	TGTGCCAGCAGCCTTTTCGGGGGGTTATCGGATCAGCCCCAGCATTTT	CASSLFGGLSDQPQHF
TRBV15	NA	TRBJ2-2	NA	TGTGCCACCAGCAGAGTTGTCAGGAACACCGGGGAGCTGTTTTTT	CATSRVVRNTGELFF
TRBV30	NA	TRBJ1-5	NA	TGTGCCTGGAACGGTGATAGCAATCAGCCCCAGCATTTT	CAWNGDSNQPQHF
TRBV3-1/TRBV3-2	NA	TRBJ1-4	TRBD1	TGTGCCAGCAGCCAAGACAGGGGGCGGGGTAATGAAAAACTGTTTTTT	CASSQDRGRGNEKLFF
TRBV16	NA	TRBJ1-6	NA	TGTGCCAGCAGAATGAACAGGGCTAATTCACCCCTCCACTTT	CASRMNRANSPLHF
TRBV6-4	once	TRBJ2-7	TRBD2	TGTGCCAGCAGTGAAGGGAGGGAGCTGGGCGAGCAGTACTTC	CASSEGRELGEQYF
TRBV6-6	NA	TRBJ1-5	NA	TGTGCCAGCACCCTCCTCGGGCAGGGAGGGAATCAGCCCCAGCATTTT	CASTLLGQGGNQPQHF
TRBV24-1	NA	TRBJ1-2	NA	TGTGCCACCAGTGAGGGACAAGGTTATGGCTACACCTTC	CATSEGQGYGYTF
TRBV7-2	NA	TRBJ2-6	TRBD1	TGTGCCAGCAGCTCCGACGGACAGGGTTCAAACTCTGGGGCCAACGTCCTGACTTTC	CASSSDGQGSNSGANVLTF
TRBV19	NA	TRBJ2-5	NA	TGTGCCAGTAGTATAGATCCGACATCGAGAGAGACCCAGTACTTC	CASSIDPTSRETQYF
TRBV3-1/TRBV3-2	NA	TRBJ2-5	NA	TGTGCCAGCAGCGGAGGACTTTTCCAAGAGACCCAGTACTTC	CASSGGLFQETQYF
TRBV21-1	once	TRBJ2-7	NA	TGTGCCAGCAGCACCACCGGGACAGGACCCTACGAGCAGTACTTC	CASSTTGTGPYEQYF
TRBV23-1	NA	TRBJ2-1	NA	TGCGCCAGCAGTCAATCGAAGGCAGGCTCCTACAATGAGCAGTTCTTC	CASSQSKAGSYNEQFF
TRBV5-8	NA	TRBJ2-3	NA	TGTGCCAGCAGCTTGCGGGGAGGAGATACGCAGTATTTT	CASSLRGGDTQYF
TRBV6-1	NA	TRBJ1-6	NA	TGTGCCAGCAGTGAAGGGGCCCAAAGTTCACCCCTCCACTTT	CASSEGAQSSPLHF
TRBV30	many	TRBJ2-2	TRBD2	TGTGCCTTGGAGGACCCATCTAGCGGGGGTTATAGCGGGGAGCTGTTTTTT	CALEDPSSGGYSGELFF
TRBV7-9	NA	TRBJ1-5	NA	TGTGCCAGCAGCTTAGCCCCTTTCAATCAGCCCCAGCATTTT	CASSLAPFNQPQHF
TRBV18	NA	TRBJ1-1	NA	TGTGCCAGCTCACCGGTTGGAGAGAACACTGAAGCTTTCTTT	CASSPVGENTEAFF
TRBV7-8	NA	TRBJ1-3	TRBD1	TGTGCCAGCAGCTTAACAGGGGGCTCTGGAAACACCATATATTTT	CASSLTGGSGNTIYF
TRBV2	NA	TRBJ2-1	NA	TGTGCCAGCAGTAGCCAGGGCCCTGGGGTACAGAATGAGCAGTTCTTC	CASSSQGPGVQNEQFF
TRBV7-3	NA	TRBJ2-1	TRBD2	TGTGCCAGCAGCTTAGGGACTAGGGCCTACAATGAGCAGTTCTTC	CASSLGTRAYNEQFF